This T cell receptor (beta chain) was documented in a study of T cells after yellow fever vaccination. Study-level background: SMART-Seq v4 Ultra Low Input served to prepare low-cell-number fractions.

The CDR3 consists of 11 residues. The V gene's germline CDR1 is SQVTM and CDR2 ANQGSEA. Trimming stripped 3 bases from V and 6 bases from J, with 8 bases between. About this clonotype itself: Its antigen is not identified.

Template switching by 5'RACE produced TCR cDNA, adding a universal primer site and UMIs. TCRdb processed the 5' RACE reads anew with MiXCR; each CDR3 protein has one entry. This table holds about 350,000 distinct CDR3 sequences, roughly 12% found once. Study outcomes and limitations: FACS-sorted repertoires could contain abundant clonotypes contaminating from the bulk population. Subsequent to the booster, the majority of primary-vaccination clones reappeared (about 97% CD4, 80% to 90% CD8).

Sequencing was performed on PBMCs, taken on the day of the first yellow fever vaccination. This sequence originates from a man aged 18 to 35 who received the YFV17D yellow fever vaccine. The chain couples TRBV29-1 to TRBJ1-2; D ambiguous. The CDR3 is CSVERADGYTF. CDR3 nucleotide sequence: TGCAGCGTTGAGAGGGCGGATGGCTACACCTTC. Together with reference TRBV29-1 and TRBJ1-2, the CDR3 gives the full variable domain: SAVISQKPSRDICQRGTSLTIQCQVDSQVTMMFWYRQQPGQSLTLIATANQGSEATYESGFVIDKFPISRPNLTFSTLTVSNMSPEDSSIYLCSVERADGYTFGSGTRLTVV.